Below are 7 T cell receptor beta chains sequenced from a single sample in a study of vaccination effects on CD4 cells after COVID-19. The antigens of these receptors remain unknown. Sequenced by immunoSEQ multiplex PCR; TCRdb stores in-frame clones only, minus some. This sample has just under 75,000 clones; about 73% occur once, and the top ten carry approximately 2%. An approximately 10-day culture period preceded the isolation of CD4+ T cells. Participants got two doses of BNT162b2 or mRNA-1273 vaccine. The sample consisted of CD4+ T cells from PBMCs cultured without peptide, taken after COVID-19 vaccination. The receptors stem from a human donor who received a COVID-19 vaccine.

The chain uses TRBV29-1 and TRBJ2-2, with TRBD2 identical over 13 bases. The CDR3 runs 17 residues. CDR1 and CDR2 from the germline V gene are SQVTM and ANQGSEA. J gave up 3 bases and V 7 bases, and 11 bases lay outside the gene matches. CDR3: CSASRLAGGLYTGELFF. In nucleotides, the CDR3 is TGCAGCGCCTCTAGACTAGCGGGGGGCCTCTACACCGGGGAGCTGTTTTTT.

The CDR3 nucleotides are TGTGCCAGCAGTGAAGGGACGGGTCAGCCCCAGCATTTT. Translating gives CASSEGTGQPQHF. The rearrangement links TRBV6-4 to TRBJ1-5; tentatively, D is TRBD1 (5 bases). The CDR3 is 13 residues long. V was clipped by 3 bases and J by 6 bases, with 9 bases between them. In germline, CDR1 is MRHNA, CDR2 SNTAGT.

This clone was seen only a few times. The chain couples TRBV5-1 to TRBJ1-1, with 9 positions matching TRBD1. V shed 2 bases, J shed 6 bases, and the junction held 8 bases outside the gene matches. The CDR3 runs 15 residues. Germline V gives CDR1 SGHRS, CDR2 YFSETQ. The CDR3 protein is CASSFKGDRDSEAFF. For the CDR3, the DNA is TGCGCCAGCAGCTTTAAAGGGGACAGGGATTCTGAAGCTTTCTTT.

This clone showed up just a few times. CDR3 region: CASSSYQPQHF. The CDR3, as DNA: TGTGCCAGCAGTTCCTATCAGCCCCAGCATTTT. V gene TRBV28 combines with J gene TRBJ1-5, with D unclear. The CDR3 has 11 residues. V dropped 4 bases and J dropped 5 bases, with 3 bases sitting between them. In germline, CDR1 is MDHEN, CDR2 SYDVKM.

The CDR3 nucleotides read TGTGCCACCAGCAGTCCCGGGACTAGCAGGGTAGAGACCCAGTACTTC. This gives the protein CATSSPGTSRVETQYF. This sequence joins TRBV15 and TRBJ2-5, with 9 bases lining up with TRBD2. The germline V gene encodes CDR1 LNHNV and CDR2 YYDKDF (reference sequence). V lost 3 bases and J lost 4; bases outside the gene matches: 9. The length of the CDR3 is 16 residues.

V usage is TRBV6-5 and J usage is TRBJ1-2, with 9 bases lining up with TRBD1. Germline-derived CDR1 and CDR2 are MNHEY and SVGAGI. The J segment lost 4 bases and the V segment lost 4 bases, leaving 7 bases of the junction unmatched. The CDR3 spans 15 residues. In DNA form, the CDR3 reads TGTGCCAGCAGTTCAGGACAGGGGAAGAGCTATGGCTACACCTTC. This codes for CASSSGQGKSYGYTF.

The chain has TRBV5-1 and TRBJ2-3; D possibly corresponds to TRBD1 (6 bases). This CDR3 is built from 14 residues. Germline CDR1 reads SGHRS; CDR2 reads YFSETQ. V gave up 7 bases and J gave up 2 bases, with 14 bases separating them. As DNA, the CDR3 is TGCGCCAGCTATACCGGACAGTCCACAGATACGCAGTATTTT. It encodes CASYTGQSTDTQYF.